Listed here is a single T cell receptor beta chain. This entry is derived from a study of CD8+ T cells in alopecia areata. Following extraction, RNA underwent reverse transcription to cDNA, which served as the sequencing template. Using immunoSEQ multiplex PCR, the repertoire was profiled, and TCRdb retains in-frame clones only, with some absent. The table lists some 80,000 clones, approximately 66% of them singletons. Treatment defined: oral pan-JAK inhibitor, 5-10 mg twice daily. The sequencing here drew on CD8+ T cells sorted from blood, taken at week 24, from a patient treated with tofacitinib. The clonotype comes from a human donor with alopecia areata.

CDR3 bases: TGCGCCAGCAGCTTGGACGGATTCCACACCTTC. It encodes CASSLDGFHTF. This chain links TRBV5-1 with TRBJ1-2; D uncertain. This CDR3 contains 11 residues. The germline CDR1 and CDR2 sequences are SGHRS and YFSETQ. V gave up 0 bases and J gave up 12 bases, with 9 bases separating them.